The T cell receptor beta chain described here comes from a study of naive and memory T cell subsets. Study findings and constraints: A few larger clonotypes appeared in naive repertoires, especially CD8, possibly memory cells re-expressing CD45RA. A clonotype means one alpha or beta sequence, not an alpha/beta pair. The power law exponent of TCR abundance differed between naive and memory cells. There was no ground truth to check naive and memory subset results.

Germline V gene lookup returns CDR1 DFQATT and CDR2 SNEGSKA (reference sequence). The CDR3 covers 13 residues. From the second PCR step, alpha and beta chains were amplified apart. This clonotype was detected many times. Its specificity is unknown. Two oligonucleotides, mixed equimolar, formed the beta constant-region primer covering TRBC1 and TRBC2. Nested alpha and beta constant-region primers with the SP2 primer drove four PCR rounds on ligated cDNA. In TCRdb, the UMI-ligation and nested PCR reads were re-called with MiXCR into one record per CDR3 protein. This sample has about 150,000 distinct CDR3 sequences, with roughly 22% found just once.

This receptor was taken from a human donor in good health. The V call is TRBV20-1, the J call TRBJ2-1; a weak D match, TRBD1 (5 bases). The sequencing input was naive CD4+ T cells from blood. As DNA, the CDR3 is TGCAGGGGTGGCAAGGGGCAAGTGGATGAGCAGTTCTTC. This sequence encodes CRGGKGQVDEQFF.